This T cell receptor (beta chain) was observed in a study of metastatic and nonmetastatic thyroid tumors. The study, taken as a whole, reports: Malignant thyroid tumors reportedly had TCR beta diversity that was significantly higher than in benign nodules, in blood and tumor.

How the authors handled the data: Researchers built a distant-metastasis classifier for papillary thyroid cancer that drew on CDR3 differences across clinicopathological groups. TCRdb re-processed the PCR reads through MiXCR. TCRdb, rather than the study authors, made the V and J calls. This table has 14,000 to 15,000 clones, 3.6% appearing once. Between the trimmed V and J ends, which lost 3 bases and 2 bases, there was a span of 15 bases. Germline assignment: CDR1 KGHDR and CDR2 SFDVKD. The CDR3 length is 16 residues. This clone was seen only a few times. Its antigen is undetermined. Thyroid surgery took place with no prior treatment in any patient.

This TCR was sampled from a female donor with papillary thyroid cancer or a benign thyroid nodule (not recorded which). Some clones in this sample may be carry-over from other donors' samples. The source material was tumor tissue. The chain has TRBV24-1 and TRBJ1-2; no definite D call. CDR3 coding DNA: TGTGCCACCAGTGATCCGTTAAGTCCTCCCAACTATGGCTACACCTTC. Amino acids: CATSDPLSPPNYGYTF.